This T cell receptor beta chain derives from a study of T cells in Graves' hyperthyroidism and ophthalmopathy. Subjects with ophthalmopathy showed a Clinical Activity Score no lower than 3, a NOSPECS grade no lower than 4, and a duration shorter than 3 months. Exclusion criteria comprised uncontrolled infection, other autoimmune disease, pregnancy or lactation. Every diagnosis used clinical symptoms, serum thyroxine and TRAb, thyroid ultrasound and orbital computed tomography. PBMCs were obtained from roughly 10 ml fresh peripheral blood. The germline V and J ends were trimmed by 7 bases and 6 bases, with 9 bases remaining between them. The CDR3 extends over 12 amino acids. CDR1 is SGHTA, CDR2 FQGTGA, per germline. Template material for amplifying TCR beta CDR3 regions consisted of RNA transcripts. Initially, a first-round RT-PCR of the TCR CDR3 employed the HTBI primer set. TCRdb used MiXCR to reprocess the multiplex PCR reads, holding one entry per CDR3 protein. The data show about 380,000 distinct CDR3 sequences, approximately 17% seen once.

This clonotype was obtained from a man in his late teens or twenties with Graves' ophthalmopathy. The genes are TRBV7-3 and TRBJ2-2, with TRBD2 as a possible D gene (6 bases). Sequencing input: blood. The CDR3 DNA follows: TGTGCCAGCACCTCGGGGGCCGGGGAGCTGTTTTTT. Translated: CASTSGAGELFF. Looking up the rest from reference TRBV7-3 and TRBJ2-2 gives the full variable domain: GAGVSQTPSNKVTEKGKYVELRCDPISGHTALYWYRQSLGQGPEFLIYFQGTGAADDSGLPNDRFFAVRPEGSVSTLKIQRTERGDSAVYLCASTSGAGELFFGEGSRLTVL.